Listed below are T cell receptor beta chains from one sample, sequenced in a study of T cell clones after liver transplantation. Sequencing used immunoSEQ multiplex PCR; TCRdb keeps in-frame clones, though not all of them. Among 40,000 to 65,000 clones listed, approximately 84% were seen once. Sequencing was performed on CD4+ T cells from blood, taken before liver transplant. The source is a human donor who received a liver transplant. CDR3s include the opening cysteine and the closing phenylalanine or tryptophan. D genes are given only for firm matches. Size values are once, few and many counts, or a class for expanded clones, and some rows have none.

D: .; V: TRBV5-4; J: TRBJ1-1; size: .; CDR3: CASSLRGGYTEAFF; DNA: TGTGCCAGCAGCTTGAGAGGTGGGTACACTGAAGCTTTCTTT
D: .; V: TRBV7-3; J: TRBJ2-5; size: once; CDR3: CASSYGEAQYF; DNA: TGTGCCAGCAGCTACGGGGAGGCCCAGTACTTC
D: TRBD1; V: TRBV5-1; J: TRBJ2-1; size: .; CDR3: CASRPGTENEQFF; DNA: TGCGCCAGCAGGCCCGGGACAGAGAATGAGCAGTTCTTC
D: .; V: TRBV19; J: TRBJ1-4; size: few; CDR3: CATRGSVNEKLFF; DNA: TGTGCCACTCGGGGGTCAGTCAATGAAAAACTGTTTTTT
D: .; V: TRBV4-2; J: TRBJ1-1; size: .; CDR3: CASSQDRHRENTEAFF; DNA: TGTGCCAGCAGCCAAGATAGACACAGAGAGAACACTGAAGCTTTCTTT
D: .; V: TRBV6-1; J: TRBJ1-2; size: .; CDR3: CASSEIATGYGYTF; DNA: TGTGCCAGCAGTGAGATAGCAACAGGCTATGGCTACACCTTC
D: .; V: TRBV21-1; J: TRBJ2-7; size: .; CDR3: CASSSELAGPYEQYF; DNA: TGTGCCAGCAGCAGTGAACTAGCGGGGCCCTACGAGCAGTACTTC
D: .; V: TRBV30; J: TRBJ2-3; size: .; CDR3: CAWSPGPHDRRLSTDTQYF; DNA: TGTGCCTGGAGTCCAGGCCCACATGACAGGCGCCTTAGCACAGATACGCAGTATTTT
D: .; V: TRBV18; J: TRBJ2-1; size: .; CDR3: CASSPPEGARRGAYNEQFF; DNA: TGTGCCAGCTCACCACCGGAAGGTGCCCGGAGGGGTGCGTACAATGAGCAGTTCTTC
D: TRBD2; V: TRBV4-2; J: TRBJ2-1; size: once; CDR3: CASSQEGASGSYNEQFF; DNA: TGTGCCAGCAGCCAAGAGGGTGCTAGCGGTTCCTACAATGAGCAGTTCTTC
D: .; V: TRBV7-2; J: TRBJ2-2; size: .; CDR3: CASSLVSGELFF; DNA: TGTGCCAGCAGCTTAGTAAGCGGGGAGCTGTTTTTT
D: .; V: TRBV19; J: TRBJ1-3; size: .; CDR3: CASSRYSGNTIYF; DNA: TGTGCCAGTAGTAGATACTCTGGAAACACCATATATTTT
D: TRBD2; V: TRBV7-3; J: TRBJ2-3; size: .; CDR3: CASSPLAGETDTQYF; DNA: TGTGCCAGCAGCCCACTAGCGGGAGAGACAGATACGCAGTATTTT
D: .; V: TRBV20-1; J: TRBJ2-7; size: .; CDR3: CSAKTSYEQYF; DNA: TGCAGTGCTAAGACTAGTTACGAGCAGTACTTC
D: .; V: TRBV5-5; J: TRBJ2-7; size: .; CDR3: CASSRQSYEQYF; DNA: TGTGCCAGCAGCCGACAGTCCTACGAGCAGTACTTC
D: .; V: TRBV7-9; J: TRBJ2-1; size: .; CDR3: CASSFELGPLSYNEQFF; DNA: TGTGCCAGCAGCTTTGAGTTGGGACCCCTCTCCTACAATGAGCAGTTCTTC
D: .; V: TRBV18; J: TRBJ2-2; size: .; CDR3: CASSPGQNTGELFF; DNA: TGTGCCAGCTCCCCGGGACAGAACACCGGGGAGCTGTTTTTT
D: .; V: TRBV11-3; J: TRBJ2-7; size: .; CDR3: CASSLDGYEQYF; DNA: TGTGCCAGCAGCTTAGACGGCTACGAGCAGTACTTC
D: .; V: TRBV5-4; J: TRBJ2-4; size: .; CDR3: CASSLGGDLAKNIQYF; DNA: TGTGCCAGCAGCTTGGGAGGAGATCTAGCCAAAAACATTCAGTACTTC
D: .; V: TRBV15; J: TRBJ2-3; size: .; CDR3: CATSRDGGATDTQYF; DNA: TGTGCCACCAGTAGGGATGGCGGGGCCACAGATACGCAGTATTTT
D: .; V: TRBV11-3; J: TRBJ2-2; size: .; CDR3: CASSPRATGELFF; DNA: TGTGCCAGCAGCCCCCGAGCGACCGGGGAGCTGTTTTTT
D: TRBD1; V: TRBV18; J: TRBJ2-5; size: .; CDR3: CASSPRQGERETQYF; DNA: TGTGCCAGCTCACCGCGACAGGGGGAGAGGGAGACCCAGTACTTC
D: .; V: TRBV2; J: TRBJ2-2; size: .; CDR3: CASKTGESPGELFF; DNA: TGTGCCAGCAAAACGGGAGAGAGTCCCGGGGAGCTGTTTTTT
D: .; V: TRBV28; J: TRBJ1-2; size: .; CDR3: CASRRTANYGYTF; DNA: TGTGCCAGCAGGCGGACAGCTAACTATGGCTACACCTTC
D: TRBD1; V: TRBV5-5; J: TRBJ1-4; size: .; CDR3: CASSPAGQGSEKLFF; DNA: TGTGCCAGCAGCCCCGCGGGACAGGGGAGTGAAAAACTGTTTTTT
D: TRBD1; V: TRBV5-1; J: TRBJ1-1; size: .; CDR3: CASRTGVNTEAFF; DNA: TGCGCCAGCAGAACAGGGGTGAACACTGAAGCTTTCTTT
D: .; V: TRBV11-3; J: TRBJ1-1; size: .; CDR3: CASSFSRGSEAFF; DNA: TGTGCCAGCAGCTTCTCAAGGGGGTCTGAAGCTTTCTTT
D: .; V: TRBV11-3; J: TRBJ2-1; size: .; CDR3: CASSLGLATGYNEQFF; DNA: TGTGCCAGCAGCTTAGGTCTAGCGACCGGATACAATGAGCAGTTCTTC
D: .; V: TRBV5-6; J: TRBJ1-3; size: .; CDR3: CASSAGTRRGNTIYF; DNA: TGTGCCAGCAGTGCCGGGACAAGACGTGGAAACACCATATATTTT
D: TRBD2; V: TRBV5-8; J: TRBJ2-2; size: .; CDR3: CASSFFLAGVNTGELFF; DNA: TGTGCCAGCAGCTTTTTCCTAGCGGGAGTGAACACCGGGGAGCTGTTTTTT
D: TRBD2; V: TRBV29-1; J: TRBJ2-1; size: .; CDR3: CSVSVAGGRYNEQFF; DNA: TGCAGCGTTTCAGTAGCGGGAGGGAGATACAATGAGCAGTTCTTC
D: .; V: TRBV18; J: TRBJ1-2; size: .; CDR3: CASSPHRDNPFGYTF; DNA: TGTGCCAGCTCACCACATCGGGACAACCCTTTTGGCTACACCTTC
D: .; V: TRBV5-5; J: TRBJ1-1; size: .; CDR3: CASSIDGGDTEAFF; DNA: TGTGCCAGCAGCATAGACGGGGGGGACACTGAAGCTTTCTTT
D: TRBD1; V: TRBV19; J: TRBJ2-7; size: .; CDR3: CASSRDRGKRERDEQYF; DNA: TGTGCCAGCTCCCGGGACAGGGGGAAGCGGGAGAGGGACGAGCAGTACTTC
D: .; V: TRBV9; J: TRBJ2-2; size: .; CDR3: CASSGLVNTGELFF; DNA: TGTGCCAGCAGCGGATTAGTGAACACCGGGGAGCTGTTTTTT
D: .; V: TRBV30; J: TRBJ2-2; size: .; CDR3: CAFTRVANTGELFF; DNA: TGTGCCTTTACCAGAGTCGCGAACACCGGGGAGCTGTTTTTT
D: .; V: TRBV5-1; J: TRBJ2-1; size: .; CDR3: CASSLGAAQGYNEQFF; DNA: TGCGCCAGCAGCTTGGGGGCGGCCCAGGGCTACAATGAGCAGTTCTTC
D: .; V: TRBV14; J: TRBJ1-1; size: .; CDR3: CASSQVWQPEAFF; DNA: TGTGCCAGCAGCCAAGTTTGGCAGCCTGAAGCTTTCTTT
D: .; V: TRBV7-2; J: TRBJ2-7; size: .; CDR3: CASSLSTGAYEQYF; DNA: TGTGCCAGCAGCCTTTCCACGGGCGCCTACGAGCAGTACTTC
D: .; V: TRBV10-3; J: TRBJ2-7; size: .; CDR3: CAISDGTSAYEQYF; DNA: TGTGCCATCAGTGATGGGACGTCCGCCTACGAGCAGTACTTC
D: .; V: TRBV11-2; J: TRBJ2-1; size: few; CDR3: CASSLAGTTYNEQFF; DNA: TGTGCCAGCAGCTTAGCCGGGACAACCTACAATGAGCAGTTCTTC
D: TRBD1; V: TRBV30; J: TRBJ1-4; size: many; CDR3: CAWSPRGREKLFF; DNA: TGTGCCTGGAGTCCTAGGGGGCGGGAAAAACTGTTTTTT